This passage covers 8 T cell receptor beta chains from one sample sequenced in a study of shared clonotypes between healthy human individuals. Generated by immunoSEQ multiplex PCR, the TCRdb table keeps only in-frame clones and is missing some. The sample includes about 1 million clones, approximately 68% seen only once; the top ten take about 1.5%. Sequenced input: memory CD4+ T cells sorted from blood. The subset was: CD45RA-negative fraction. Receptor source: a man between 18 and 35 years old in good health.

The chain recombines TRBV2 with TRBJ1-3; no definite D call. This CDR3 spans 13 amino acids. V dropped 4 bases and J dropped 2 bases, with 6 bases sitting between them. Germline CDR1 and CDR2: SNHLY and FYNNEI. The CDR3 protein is CASSATAGNTIYF. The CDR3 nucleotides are TGTGCCAGCAGTGCGACGGCTGGAAACACCATATATTTT.

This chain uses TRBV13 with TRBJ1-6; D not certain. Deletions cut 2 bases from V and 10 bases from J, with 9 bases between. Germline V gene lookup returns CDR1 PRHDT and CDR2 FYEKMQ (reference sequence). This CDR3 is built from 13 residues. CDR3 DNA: TGTGCCAGCAGCTTACTCGCGGACTCACCCCTCCACTTT. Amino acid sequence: CASSLLADSPLHF.

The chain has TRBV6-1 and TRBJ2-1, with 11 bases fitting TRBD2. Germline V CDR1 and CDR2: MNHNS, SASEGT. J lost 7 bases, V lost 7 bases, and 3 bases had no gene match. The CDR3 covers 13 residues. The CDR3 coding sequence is TGTGCCAGCATAGCGGGGGGGCGGAATGAGCAGTTCTTC. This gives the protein CASIAGGRNEQFF.

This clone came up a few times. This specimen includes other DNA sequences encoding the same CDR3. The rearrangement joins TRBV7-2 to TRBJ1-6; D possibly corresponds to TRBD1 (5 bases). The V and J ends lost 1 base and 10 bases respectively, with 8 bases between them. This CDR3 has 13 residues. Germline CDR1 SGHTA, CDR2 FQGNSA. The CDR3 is CASSLGGGSPLHF. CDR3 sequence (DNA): TGTGCCAGCAGCTTAGGGGGCGGCTCACCCCTCCACTTT.

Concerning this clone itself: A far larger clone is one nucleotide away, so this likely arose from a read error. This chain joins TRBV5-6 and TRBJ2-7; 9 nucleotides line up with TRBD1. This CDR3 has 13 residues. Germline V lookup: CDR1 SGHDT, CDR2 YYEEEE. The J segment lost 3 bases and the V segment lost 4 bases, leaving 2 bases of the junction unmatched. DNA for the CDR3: TGTGCCAGCAGCGGGGGACAGGGCTACGAGCAGTACTTC. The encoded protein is CASSGGQGYEQYF.

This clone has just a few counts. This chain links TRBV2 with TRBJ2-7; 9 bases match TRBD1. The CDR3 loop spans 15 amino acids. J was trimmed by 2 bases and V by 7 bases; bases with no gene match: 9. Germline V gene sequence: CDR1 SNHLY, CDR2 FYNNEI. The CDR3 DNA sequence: TGTGCCAGCACCATAACCGGGACAGGGACCTACGAGCAGTACTTC. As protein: CASTITGTGTYEQYF.

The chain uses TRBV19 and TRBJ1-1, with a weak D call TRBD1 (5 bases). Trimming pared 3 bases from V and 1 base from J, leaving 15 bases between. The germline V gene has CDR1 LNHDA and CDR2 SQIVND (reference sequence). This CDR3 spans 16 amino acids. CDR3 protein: CASSILYGTPNTEAFF. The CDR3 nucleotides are TGTGCCAGTAGTATTTTATACGGGACTCCGAACACTGAAGCTTTCTTT.

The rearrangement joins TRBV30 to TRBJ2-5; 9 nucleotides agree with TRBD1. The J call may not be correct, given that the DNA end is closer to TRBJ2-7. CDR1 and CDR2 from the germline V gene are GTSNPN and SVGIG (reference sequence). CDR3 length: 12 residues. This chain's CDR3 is CAWSGQGIEQYF. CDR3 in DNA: TGTGCCTGGAGCGGACAGGGGATCGAGCAGTACTTC.